The 3 T cell receptor beta chains below all came from one sample that was sequenced in a study of T cells after yellow fever vaccination. MiXCR, applied by TCRdb to the 5' RACE reads, yields one record per CDR3 protein. The sample holds approximately 260,000 distinct CDR3 sequences, roughly 13% seen once. Sequenced material: CD4+ T cells sorted from PBMCs, taken 45 days after the yellow fever booster vaccination. The receptors were sampled from a man aged 25 to 40 who received the YFV17D yellow fever vaccine.

This clonotype was recorded a few times. The rearrangement links TRBV7-2 to TRBJ2-5, with 8 nucleotides matching TRBD2. Germline values: CDR1 SGHTA, CDR2 FQGNSA. V shed 0 bases, J shed 5 bases, and the junction held 8 bases outside the gene matches. The CDR3 covers 16 residues. CDR3 residues: CASSLASGTRLETQYF. DNA for the CDR3: TGTGCCAGCAGCTTAGCCTCCGGGACTAGATTGGAGACCCAGTACTTC.

The V call is TRBV12-3 or TRBV12-4, the J call TRBJ2-7; the D gene is possibly TRBD1 (6 bases). This CDR3 region has 12 residues. V was cut by 5 bases and J by 6 bases, with 11 bases left in between. The CDR3 DNA reads TGTGCCAGCAGTCCAATCAGGGGCGAGCAGTACTTC. Translation: CASSPIRGEQYF.

This chain uses TRBV12-3 or TRBV12-4 with TRBJ2-1, with 7 bases matching TRBD2. V trimming: 7 bases; J trimming: 5 bases; junction bases outside the gene matches: 14. The CDR3 totals 16 residues. In nucleotides, the CDR3 is TGTGCCAGCACCATCTCCCTAGCGGTTAAGGACAATGAGCAGTTCTTC. Its translation is CASTISLAVKDNEQFF.